The present TCR beta chain was sequenced within a study of blood T cell repertoires in COVID-19. The assay was immunoSEQ multiplex PCR, and TCRdb's table has in-frame clones only and misses some. The sample records over 250,000 clones, more than 75% being singletons. CDR1 is MNHNY and CDR2 is SVGAGI in the germline V gene (reference sequence). The CDR3 extends over 13 amino acids. The germline V and J ends were trimmed by 5 bases and 2 bases, with 9 bases remaining between them. Everyone who took part was roughly 18 to 95 years old, and they came from 24 US areas. This chain joins TRBV6-6 and TRBJ1-2, with a tentative D call TRBD1 (6 bases). Sequences were obtained from PBMCs or T cells enriched from blood (not recorded which). The source of this sequence is a woman aged 30 to 39 who had recovered from COVID-19. CDR3 residues: CASSPGTNYGYTF. The CDR3, as DNA: TGTGCCAGCAGTCCCGGGACAAACTATGGCTACACCTTC.